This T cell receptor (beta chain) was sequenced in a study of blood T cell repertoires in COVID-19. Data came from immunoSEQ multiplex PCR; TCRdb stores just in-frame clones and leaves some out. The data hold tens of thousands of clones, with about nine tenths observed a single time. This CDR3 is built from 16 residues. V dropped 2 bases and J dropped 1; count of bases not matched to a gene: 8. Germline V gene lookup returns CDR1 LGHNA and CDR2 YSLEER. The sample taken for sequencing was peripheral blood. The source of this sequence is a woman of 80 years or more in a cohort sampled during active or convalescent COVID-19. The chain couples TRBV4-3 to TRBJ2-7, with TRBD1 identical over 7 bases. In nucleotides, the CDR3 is TGCGCCAGCAGCCAACGTCTTCGGGACAGTTCCTACGAGCAGTACTTC. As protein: CASSQRLRDSSYEQYF.